In its sample, the clone carrying this T cell receptor beta chain was seen many times. Its specificity is unknown. The sample belongs to a study of beta chain features in type 1 diabetes. Study summary: The patient and healthy donor groups were comparable for age, gender and cell yields.

Expressed TCRB transcripts were sequenced, since all the RNA that had been isolated was reverse transcribed. Measured with immunoSEQ multiplex PCR; TCRdb has only the in-frame clones, and not every one. The table lists about 320,000 clones, about 15% of them singletons. Sorted CD4+ subsets: naive, central memory, regulatory, stem cell-like memory (CD45RO/CCR7/CD25/CD127/CD95/CD27 panel). The CDR3 is 15 amino acids. With 4 bases removed from V and 2 bases from J, the gap between germline ends came to 10 bases. CDR1 SGHRS and CDR2 YFSETQ come from the germline V gene. Overall study findings and caveats: The naive, central memory and Treg TCRB repertoires looked more alike in patients than they did in healthy donors.

This TCR came from a man aged 25-45 years in good health. What was sequenced was central memory CD4+ T cells from blood. V and J are TRBV5-1 and TRBJ2-6; D uncertain. CDR3 bases: TGCGCCAGCAGCAAAATACCGGCTGGGGCCAACGTCCTGACTTTC. As protein: CASSKIPAGANVLTF.